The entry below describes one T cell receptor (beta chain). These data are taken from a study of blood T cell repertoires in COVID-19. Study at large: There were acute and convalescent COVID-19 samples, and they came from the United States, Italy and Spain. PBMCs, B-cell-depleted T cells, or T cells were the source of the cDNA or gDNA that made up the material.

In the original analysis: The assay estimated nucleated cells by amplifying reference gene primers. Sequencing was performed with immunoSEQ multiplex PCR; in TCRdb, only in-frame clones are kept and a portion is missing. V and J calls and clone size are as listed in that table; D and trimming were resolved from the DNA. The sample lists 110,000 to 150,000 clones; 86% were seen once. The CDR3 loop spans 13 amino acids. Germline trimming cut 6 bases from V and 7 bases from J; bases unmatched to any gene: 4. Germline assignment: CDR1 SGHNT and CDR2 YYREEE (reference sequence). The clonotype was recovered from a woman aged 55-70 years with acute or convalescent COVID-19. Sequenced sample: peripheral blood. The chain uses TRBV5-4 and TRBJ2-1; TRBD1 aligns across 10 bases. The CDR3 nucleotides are TGTGCCAGCACCTGGGACAGGGGAAATGAGCAGTTCTTC. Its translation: CASTWDRGNEQFF.